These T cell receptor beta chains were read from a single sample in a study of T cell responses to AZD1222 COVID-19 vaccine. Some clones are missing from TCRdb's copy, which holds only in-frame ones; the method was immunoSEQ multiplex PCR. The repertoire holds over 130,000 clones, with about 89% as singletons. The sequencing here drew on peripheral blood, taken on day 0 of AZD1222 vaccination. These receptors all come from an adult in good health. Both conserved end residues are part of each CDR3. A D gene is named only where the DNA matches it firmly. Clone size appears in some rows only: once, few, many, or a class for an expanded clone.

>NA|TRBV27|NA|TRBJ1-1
CASSLKWGGTEAFF
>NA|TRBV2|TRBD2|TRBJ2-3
CASSEDPAEWASGSRADTQYF
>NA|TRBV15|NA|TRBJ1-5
CATSRDTLTKLHF
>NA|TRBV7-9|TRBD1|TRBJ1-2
CASSLFDRDYGYTF
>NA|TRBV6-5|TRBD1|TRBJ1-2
CASSYGDRVYGYTF
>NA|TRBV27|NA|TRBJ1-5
CASSFRGNQPQHF
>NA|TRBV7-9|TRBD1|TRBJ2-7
CASQDRANEQYF
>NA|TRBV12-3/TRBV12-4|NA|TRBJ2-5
CASSFSSRGTQYF
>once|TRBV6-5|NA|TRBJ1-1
CASSLGSRGLTEAFF
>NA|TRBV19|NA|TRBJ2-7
CASSIDIQVYEQYF
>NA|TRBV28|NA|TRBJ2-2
CASSLAGPWGTGELFF
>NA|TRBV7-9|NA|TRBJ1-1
CASSLLGQSMNTEAFF
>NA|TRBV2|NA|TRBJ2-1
CASSFMSEQFF
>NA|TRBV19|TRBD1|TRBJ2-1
CASSTRQGASYNEQFF
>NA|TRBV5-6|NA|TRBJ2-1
CASSLFGSNEQFF
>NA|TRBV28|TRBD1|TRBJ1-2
CASSLWTGARNIYGYTF
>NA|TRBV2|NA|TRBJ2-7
CASSEEGPPDYEQYF
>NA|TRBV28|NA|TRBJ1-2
CASSFVGGGYGYTF
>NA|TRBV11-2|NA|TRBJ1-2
CASSLALRDGYTF
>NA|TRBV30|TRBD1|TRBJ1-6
CAWSNSLGTAGYNSPLHF
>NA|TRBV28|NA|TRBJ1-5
CASSFIPGEASNQPQHF
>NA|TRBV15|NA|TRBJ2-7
CATSWGGRGGSYEQYF
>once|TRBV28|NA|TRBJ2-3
CASRGAGGGDTQYF
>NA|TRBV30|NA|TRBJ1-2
CAWSIGAIGYTF
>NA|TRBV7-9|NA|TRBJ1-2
CASSSAGVYGYTF
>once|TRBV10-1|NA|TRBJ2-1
CASSESTGGSYNEQFF
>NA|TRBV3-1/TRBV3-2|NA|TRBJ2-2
CASSQDTLGAGELFF
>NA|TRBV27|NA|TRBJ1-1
CASSTHGTNTEAFF
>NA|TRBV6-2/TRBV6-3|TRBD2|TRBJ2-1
CASSYVSGAYNEQFF
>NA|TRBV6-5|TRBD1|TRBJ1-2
CASRVGQANYGYTF
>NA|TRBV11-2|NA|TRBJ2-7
CASSFGGTYEQYF
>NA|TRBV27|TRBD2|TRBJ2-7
CASSLLASGRTYEQYF
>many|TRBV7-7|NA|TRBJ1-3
CASTQDHRKGRNTIYF
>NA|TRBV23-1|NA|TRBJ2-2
CASRTDREGSTGELFF
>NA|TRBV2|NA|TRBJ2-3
CASSVSGIGDTQYF
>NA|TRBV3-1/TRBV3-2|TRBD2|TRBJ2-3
CASSRLAGGPRGTDTQYF
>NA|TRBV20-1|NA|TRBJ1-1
CSAPTRSKAFF
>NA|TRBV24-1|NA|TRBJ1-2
CATSDNTGVRGYTF
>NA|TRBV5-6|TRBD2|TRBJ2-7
CASSLVLAGDEQYF
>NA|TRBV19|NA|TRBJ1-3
CASSRASSGNTIYF
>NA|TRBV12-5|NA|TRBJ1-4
CASGLVGSSTGFNEKLFF
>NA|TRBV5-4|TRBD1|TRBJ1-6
CASRPGTGNSPLHF
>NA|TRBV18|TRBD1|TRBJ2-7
CASSPPRDRPYEQYF
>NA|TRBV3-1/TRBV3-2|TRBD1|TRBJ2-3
CASSQITTGGYGDTQYF
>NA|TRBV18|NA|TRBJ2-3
CASSPPTATDTQYF
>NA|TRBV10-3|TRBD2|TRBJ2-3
CAISESETSGSGTDTQYF
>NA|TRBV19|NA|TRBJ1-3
CASSIGLEGLGNTIYF
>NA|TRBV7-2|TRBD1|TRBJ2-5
CASSLDQTGVRETQYF
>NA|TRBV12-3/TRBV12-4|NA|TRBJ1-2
CASSLRLGYTF
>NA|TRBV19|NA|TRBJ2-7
CASSIVFRGYEQYF
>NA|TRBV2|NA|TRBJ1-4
CASSGTAGRVEKLFF
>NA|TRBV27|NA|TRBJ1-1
CASSLSQATEAFF
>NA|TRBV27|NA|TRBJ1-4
CASSFSRGEKLFF
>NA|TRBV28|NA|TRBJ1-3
CASSLKTIRGNTIYF
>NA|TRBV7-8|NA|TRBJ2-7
CASSSQGWEQYF
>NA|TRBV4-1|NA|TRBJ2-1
CASSQDRYLAMQFF
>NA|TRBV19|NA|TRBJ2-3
CASSIDYAQGTQYF